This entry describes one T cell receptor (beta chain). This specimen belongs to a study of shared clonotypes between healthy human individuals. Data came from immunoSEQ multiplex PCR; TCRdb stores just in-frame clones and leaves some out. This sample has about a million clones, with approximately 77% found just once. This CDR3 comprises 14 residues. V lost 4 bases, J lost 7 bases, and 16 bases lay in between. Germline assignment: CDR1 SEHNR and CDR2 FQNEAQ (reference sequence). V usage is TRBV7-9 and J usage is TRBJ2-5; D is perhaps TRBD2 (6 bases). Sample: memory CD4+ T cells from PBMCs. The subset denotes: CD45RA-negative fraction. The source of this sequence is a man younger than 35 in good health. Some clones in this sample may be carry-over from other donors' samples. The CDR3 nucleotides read TGTGCCAGCAGCTCCGGAGGGCCCCCGGGGACCCAGTACTTC. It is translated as CASSSGGPPGTQYF.